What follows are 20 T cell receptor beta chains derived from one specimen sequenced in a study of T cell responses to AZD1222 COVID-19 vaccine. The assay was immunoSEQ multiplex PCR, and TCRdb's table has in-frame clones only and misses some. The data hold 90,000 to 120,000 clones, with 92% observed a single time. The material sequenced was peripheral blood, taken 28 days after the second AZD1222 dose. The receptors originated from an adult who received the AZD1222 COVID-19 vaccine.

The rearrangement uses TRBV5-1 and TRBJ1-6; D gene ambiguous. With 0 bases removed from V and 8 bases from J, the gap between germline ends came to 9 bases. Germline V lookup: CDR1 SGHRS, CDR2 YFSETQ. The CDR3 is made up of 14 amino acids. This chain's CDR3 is CASSLEPIDSPLHF. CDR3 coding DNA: TGCGCCAGCAGCTTGGAACCAATCGATTCACCCCTCCACTTT.

CDR3 amino acids: CASSLERGRPYTF. DNA for the CDR3: TGTGCCAGCAGCTTAGAGCGGGGTCGGCCCTACACCTTC. The chain couples TRBV7-9 to TRBJ1-2; D gene unclear. Germline V CDR1 and CDR2: SEHNR, FQNEAQ (reference sequence). This CDR3 has 13 amino acids. The V gene lost 1 base and the J gene lost 10 bases, with 13 bases spanning the gap.

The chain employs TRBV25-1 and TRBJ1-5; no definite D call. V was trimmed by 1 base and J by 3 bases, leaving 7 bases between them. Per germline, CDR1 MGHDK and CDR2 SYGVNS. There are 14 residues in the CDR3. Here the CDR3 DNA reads TGTGCCAGCAGTGAATCGGGGTACAATCAGCCCCAGCATTTT. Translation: CASSESGYNQPQHF.

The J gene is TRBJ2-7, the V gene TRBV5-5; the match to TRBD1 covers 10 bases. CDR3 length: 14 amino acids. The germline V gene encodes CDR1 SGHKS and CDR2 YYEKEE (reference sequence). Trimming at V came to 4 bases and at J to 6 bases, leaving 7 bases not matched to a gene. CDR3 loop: CASSARQGAGEQYF. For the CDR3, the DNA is TGTGCCAGCAGCGCCCGACAGGGGGCAGGCGAGCAGTACTTC.

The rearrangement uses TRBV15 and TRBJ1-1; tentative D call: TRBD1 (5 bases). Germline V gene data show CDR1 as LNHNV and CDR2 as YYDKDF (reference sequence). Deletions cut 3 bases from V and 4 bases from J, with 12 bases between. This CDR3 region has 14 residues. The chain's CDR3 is CATSSATGGTEAFF. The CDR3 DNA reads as TGTGCCACCAGCAGTGCGACCGGGGGCACTGAAGCTTTCTTT.

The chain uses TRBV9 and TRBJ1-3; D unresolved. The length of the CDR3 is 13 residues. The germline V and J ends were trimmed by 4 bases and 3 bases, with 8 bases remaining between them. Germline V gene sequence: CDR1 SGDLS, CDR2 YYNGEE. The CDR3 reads CASSPTGGNTIYF. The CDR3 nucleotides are TGTGCCAGCAGCCCCACTGGTGGAAACACCATATATTTT.

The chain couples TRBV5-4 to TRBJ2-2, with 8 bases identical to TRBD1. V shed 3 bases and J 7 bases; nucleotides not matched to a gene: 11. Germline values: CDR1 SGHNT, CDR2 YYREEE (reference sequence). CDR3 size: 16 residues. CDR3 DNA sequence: TGTGCCAGCAGCTCAGGACAGGGACAAACCCGCGGGGAGCTGTTTTTT. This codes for CASSSGQGQTRGELFF.

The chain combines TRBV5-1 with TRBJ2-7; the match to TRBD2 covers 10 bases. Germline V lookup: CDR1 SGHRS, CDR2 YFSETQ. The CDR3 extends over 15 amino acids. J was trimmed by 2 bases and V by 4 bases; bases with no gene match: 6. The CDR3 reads CASSPGLAETYEQYF. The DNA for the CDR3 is TGCGCCAGCAGCCCTGGACTAGCGGAAACCTACGAGCAGTACTTC.

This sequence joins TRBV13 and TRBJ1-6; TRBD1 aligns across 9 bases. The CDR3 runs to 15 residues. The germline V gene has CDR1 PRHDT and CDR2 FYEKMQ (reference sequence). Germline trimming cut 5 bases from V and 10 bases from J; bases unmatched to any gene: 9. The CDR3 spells CASSRLGQGQSPLHF. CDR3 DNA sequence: TGTGCCAGCAGCCGATTGGGACAGGGACAATCACCCCTCCACTTT.

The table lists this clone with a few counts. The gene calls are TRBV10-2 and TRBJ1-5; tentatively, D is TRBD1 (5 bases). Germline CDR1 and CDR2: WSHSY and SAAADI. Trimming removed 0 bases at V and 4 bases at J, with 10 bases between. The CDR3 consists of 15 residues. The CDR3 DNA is TGCGCCAGCAGTGAGTCCAGGGCGGTGAATCAGCCCCAGCATTTT. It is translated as CASSESRAVNQPQHF.

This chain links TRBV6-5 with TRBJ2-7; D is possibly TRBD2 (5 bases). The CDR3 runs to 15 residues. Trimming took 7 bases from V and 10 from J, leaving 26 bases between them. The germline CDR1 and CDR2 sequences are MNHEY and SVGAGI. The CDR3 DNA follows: TGTGCCAGCACCCCGACTATCACCCCTGATAACTTCCAGTACTTC. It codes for CASTPTITPDNFQYF.

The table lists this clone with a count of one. CDR3 sequence: CASSLSGQGMNGYTF. The CDR3, as DNA: TGTGCCAGCAGTCTGTCAGGGCAGGGGATGAATGGCTACACCTTC. The chain is built from TRBV6-4 and TRBJ1-2, with D possibly being TRBD1 (6 bases). The CDR3 has 15 residues. The germline gives CDR1 MRHNA, CDR2 SNTAGT. The V gene lost 5 bases and the J gene lost 6 bases, with 19 bases spanning the gap.

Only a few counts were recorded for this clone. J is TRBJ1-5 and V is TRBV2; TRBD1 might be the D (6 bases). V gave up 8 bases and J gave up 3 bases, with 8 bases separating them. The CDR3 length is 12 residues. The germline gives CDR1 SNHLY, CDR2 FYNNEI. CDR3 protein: CASGQINQPQHF. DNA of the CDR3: TGTGCCAGCGGACAGATCAATCAGCCCCAGCATTTT.

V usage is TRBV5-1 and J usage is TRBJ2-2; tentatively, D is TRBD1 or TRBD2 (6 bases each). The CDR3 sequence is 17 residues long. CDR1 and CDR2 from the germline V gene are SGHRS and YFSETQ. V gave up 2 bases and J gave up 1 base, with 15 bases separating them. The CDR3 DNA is TGCGCCAGCAGCTTAGACGGGGGCCCTCTGAACACCGGGGAGCTGTTTTTT. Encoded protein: CASSLDGGPLNTGELFF.

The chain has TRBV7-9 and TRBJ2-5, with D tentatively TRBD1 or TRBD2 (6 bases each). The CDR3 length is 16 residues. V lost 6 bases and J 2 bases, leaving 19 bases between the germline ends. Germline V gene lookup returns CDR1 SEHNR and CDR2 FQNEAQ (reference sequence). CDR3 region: CASRTTGAGAQETQYF. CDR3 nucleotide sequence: TGTGCCAGCAGGACTACGGGGGCTGGGGCACAAGAGACCCAGTACTTC. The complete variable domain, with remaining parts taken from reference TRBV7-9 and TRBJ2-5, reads DTGVSQNPRHKITKRGQNVTFRCDPISEHNRLYWYRQTLGQGPEFLTYFQNEAQLEKSRLLSDRFSAERPKGSFSTLEIQRTEQGDSAMYLCASRTTGAGAQETQYFGPGTRLLVL.

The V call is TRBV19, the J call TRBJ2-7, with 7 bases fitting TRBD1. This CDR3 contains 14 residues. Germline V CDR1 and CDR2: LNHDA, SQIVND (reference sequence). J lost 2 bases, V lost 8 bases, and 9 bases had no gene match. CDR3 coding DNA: TGTGCCAGTGCCGGGACAGCCTCCCCCTACGAGCAGTACTTC. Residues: CASAGTASPYEQYF. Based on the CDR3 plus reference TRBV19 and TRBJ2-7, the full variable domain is DGGITQSPKYLFRKEGQNVTLSCEQNLNHDAMYWYRQDPGQGLRLIYYSQIVNDFQKGDIAEGYSVSREKKESFPLTVTSAQKNPTAFYLCASAGTASPYEQYFGPGTRLTVT.

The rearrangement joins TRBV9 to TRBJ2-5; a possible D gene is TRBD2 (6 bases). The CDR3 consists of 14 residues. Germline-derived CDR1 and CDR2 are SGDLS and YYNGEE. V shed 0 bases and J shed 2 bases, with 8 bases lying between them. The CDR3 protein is CASSVGAGQETQYF. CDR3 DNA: TGTGCCAGCAGCGTAGGGGCGGGGCAAGAGACCCAGTACTTC.

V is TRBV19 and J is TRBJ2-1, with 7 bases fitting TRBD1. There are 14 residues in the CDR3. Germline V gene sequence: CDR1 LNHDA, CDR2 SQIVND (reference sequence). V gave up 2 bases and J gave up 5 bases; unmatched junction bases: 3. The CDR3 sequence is CASSIRGRNNEQFF. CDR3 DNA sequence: TGTGCCAGTAGTATAAGGGGGCGGAACAATGAGCAGTTCTTC. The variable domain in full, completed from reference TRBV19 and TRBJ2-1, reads DGGITQSPKYLFRKEGQNVTLSCEQNLNHDAMYWYRQDPGQGLRLIYYSQIVNDFQKGDIAEGYSVSREKKESFPLTVTSAQKNPTAFYLCASSIRGRNNEQFFGPGTRLTVL.

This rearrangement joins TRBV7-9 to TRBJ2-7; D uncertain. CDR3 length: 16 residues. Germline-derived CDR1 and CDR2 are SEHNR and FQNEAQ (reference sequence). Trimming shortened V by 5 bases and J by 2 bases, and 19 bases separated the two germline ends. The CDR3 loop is CASSPRTPPPTYEQYF. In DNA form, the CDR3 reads TGTGCCAGCAGCCCCCGGACCCCCCCGCCCACCTACGAGCAGTACTTC.

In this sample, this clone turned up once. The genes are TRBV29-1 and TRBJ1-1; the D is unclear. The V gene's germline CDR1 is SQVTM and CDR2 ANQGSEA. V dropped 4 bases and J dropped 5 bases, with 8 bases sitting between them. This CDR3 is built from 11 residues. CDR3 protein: CSVGGGTEAFF. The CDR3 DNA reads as TGCAGCGTTGGAGGAGGGACTGAAGCTTTCTTT.